Listed below are T cell receptor beta chains from one sample, sequenced in a study of blood T cell repertoires in COVID-19. TCRdb's table, derived via immunoSEQ multiplex PCR, lists solely in-frame clones and lacks some. The sample includes about 200,000 clones, roughly 88% of them seen just once. The source material was PBMCs or T cells enriched from blood (not recorded which). These receptors all come from a man aged 35 to 55 with acute COVID-19. Each CDR3 is given with its conserved first and last residue. The D gene is left open where the match is weak.

v_gene	d_gene	j_gene	CDR3nt	CDR3aa
TRBV11-1	.	TRBJ2-5	TGTGCCAGCAGCCTCGGTCGAGAAGAGACCCAGTACTTC	CASSLGREETQYF
TRBV7-9	.	TRBJ1-2	TGTGCCAGCAGCTCACAGAGAGTTGGCTACACCTTC	CASSSQRVGYTF
TRBV3-1/TRBV3-2	.	TRBJ1-2	TGTGCCAGCAGCCCAACCATGGGCCCTTCAGGCAGTCCTAACTATGGCTACACCTTC	CASSPTMGPSGSPNYGYTF
TRBV15	TRBD2	TRBJ2-7	TGTGCCACCAGCACCCTAGCGGCTTCCTACGAGCAGTACTTC	CATSTLAASYEQYF
TRBV30	.	TRBJ2-7	TGTGCCTGGAGGTTCCCGGGGACCTACGAGCAGTACTTC	CAWRFPGTYEQYF
TRBV29-1	.	TRBJ1-2	TGCAGCGTCGGGTCCCCAGGGGCCAGGGACGGGGGCTACACCTTC	CSVGSPGARDGGYTF
TRBV19	.	TRBJ2-1	TGTGCCAGTAGTATGGCCAGGGGCAATGAGCAGTTCTTC	CASSMARGNEQFF
TRBV20-1	TRBD2	TRBJ2-1	TGCAGTGCTAGTCCTAGCGGGAACAATGAGCAGTTCTTC	CSASPSGNNEQFF
TRBV12-3/TRBV12-4	.	TRBJ1-1	TGTGCCAGCAGGAAAATGGGGGCGACTGAAGCTTTCTTT	CASRKMGATEAFF
TRBV7-8	TRBD2	TRBJ2-2	TGTGCCAGCAGCTTAGAGCGGGGTAACACCGGGGAGCTGTTTTTT	CASSLERGNTGELFF
TRBV9	.	TRBJ2-7	TGTGCCAGCAGCGTAAGGACAGAGACCTACGAGCAGTACTTC	CASSVRTETYEQYF
TRBV5-1	TRBD1	TRBJ2-7	TGCGCCAGCAGCTGGAGGACAGGGGCCAACGAGCAGTACTTC	CASSWRTGANEQYF
TRBV19	.	TRBJ2-5	TGTGCCAGTAGTACGCAGGGCTCAGAGACCCAGTACTTC	CASSTQGSETQYF
TRBV28	.	TRBJ2-5	TGTGCCAGCAGTCTAGAACTGACCCAGTACTTC	CASSLELTQYF
TRBV9	.	TRBJ2-5	TGTGCCAGCAGCGTAGATTCCGGGAACCAAGAGACCCAGTACTTC	CASSVDSGNQETQYF
TRBV6-6	.	TRBJ2-1	TGTGCCAGCAGTTTGACTATCGGCGATGAGCAGTTCTTC	CASSLTIGDEQFF
TRBV28	.	TRBJ1-3	TGTGCCAGCAGCCCAGGGGCGCTTGGAAACACCATATATTTT	CASSPGALGNTIYF